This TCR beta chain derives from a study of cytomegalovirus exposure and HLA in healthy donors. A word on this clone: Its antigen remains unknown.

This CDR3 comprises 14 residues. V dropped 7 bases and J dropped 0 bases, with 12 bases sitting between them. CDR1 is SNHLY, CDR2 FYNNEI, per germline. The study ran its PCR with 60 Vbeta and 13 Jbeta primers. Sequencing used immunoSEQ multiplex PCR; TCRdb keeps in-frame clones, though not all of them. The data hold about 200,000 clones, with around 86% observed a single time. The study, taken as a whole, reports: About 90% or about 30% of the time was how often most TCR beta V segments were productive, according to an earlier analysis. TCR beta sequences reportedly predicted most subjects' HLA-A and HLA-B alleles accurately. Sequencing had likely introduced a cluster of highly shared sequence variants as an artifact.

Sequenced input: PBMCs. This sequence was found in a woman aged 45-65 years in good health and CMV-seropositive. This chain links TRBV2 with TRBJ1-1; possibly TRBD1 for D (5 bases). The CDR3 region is CASIRRGVNTEAFF. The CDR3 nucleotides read TGTGCCAGCATCCGGCGGGGGGTGAACACTGAAGCTTTCTTT.